The rows below give T cell receptor beta chains drawn from one sample of a study of PD-L1 blockade in urothelial cancer. TCRdb's copy holds only in-frame clones and misses some; the assay was immunoSEQ multiplex PCR. Among 130,000 or so clones, about 88% were seen once, and the ten largest hold 3% to 4%. The input for sequencing was PBMCs, taken around atezolizumab (anti-PD-L1) treatment. These receptors all come from a man aged 50 or older with urothelial cancer. Both conserved end residues are part of each CDR3. The D gene is left open where the match is weak. Size tells how often a clone was seen (once, few, many) or the class of an expanded clone, and some rows leave it out.

CDR3,DNA,J,V,D,size
CASSPLAGGSIDTQYF,TGTGCCAGCAGCCCCCTAGCGGGAGGCTCCATAGATACGCAGTATTTT,TRBJ2-3,TRBV5-4,TRBD2,NA
CASSLDRQGTDTQYF,TGTGCCAGCAGCTTAGATCGACAGGGGACAGATACGCAGTATTTT,TRBJ2-3,TRBV7-8,TRBD1,NA
CASSIDRRGRGTDTQYF,TGTGCCAGTAGTATAGATCGGCGGGGGCGCGGCACAGATACGCAGTATTTT,TRBJ2-3,TRBV19,NA,once
CASSRGTGEKLFF,TGTGCCAGCAGCAGAGGCACTGGGGAAAAACTGTTTTTT,TRBJ1-4,TRBV7-9,NA,NA
CASSLEGQLEQYF,TGTGCCAGCAGCTTGGAGGGACAGCTCGAGCAGTACTTC,TRBJ2-7,TRBV5-6,TRBD1,NA
CASSNRQGPEKLFF,TGTGCCAGTAGTAACCGACAGGGACCGGAAAAACTGTTTTTT,TRBJ1-4,TRBV19,TRBD1,NA
CSAIRADTQYF,TGCAGTGCTATAAGAGCGGATACGCAGTATTTT,TRBJ2-3,TRBV20-1,NA,NA
CASSLEESSYNEQFF,TGTGCCAGCAGCTTAGAAGAGTCGTCCTACAATGAGCAGTTCTTC,TRBJ2-1,TRBV11-2,NA,NA
CASSNSSWAATNEKLFF,TGTGCCAGCAGTAACAGCTCATGGGCTGCAACTAATGAAAAACTGTTTTTT,TRBJ1-4,TRBV7-2,NA,NA
CASSIIFGTVNYGYTF,TGTGCCAGTAGTATCATTTTCGGGACAGTAAACTATGGCTACACCTTC,TRBJ1-2,TRBV19,TRBD1,once
CASSYSRGNEAFF,TGTGCCAGCAGTTACTCGAGAGGGAATGAAGCTTTCTTT,TRBJ1-1,TRBV6-5,NA,few
CASREGTGVYYEQYF,TGTGCCAGCAGGGAGGGGACAGGGGTTTACTACGAGCAGTACTTC,TRBJ2-7,TRBV6-1,TRBD1,NA
CASSQDRQFSGTGNTGELFF,TGCGCCAGCAGCCAAGATCGGCAGTTTTCCGGGACAGGGAACACCGGGGAGCTGTTTTTT,TRBJ2-2,TRBV4-1,TRBD1,once
CASSQRGAPTEAFF,TGTGCCAGCAGTCAACGGGGGGCCCCCACTGAAGCTTTCTTT,TRBJ1-1,TRBV9,NA,NA
CASSVDWEENEQFF,TGTGCCAGCAGCGTAGATTGGGAGGAGAATGAGCAGTTCTTC,TRBJ2-1,TRBV7-3,NA,NA
CASSLEGTEAFF,TGCGCCAGCAGCTTGGAGGGGACTGAAGCTTTCTTT,TRBJ1-1,TRBV5-1,NA,NA
CASSEAGRGVQGYTF,TGTGCCAGCAGTGAAGCGGGCAGGGGGGTACAGGGCTACACCTTC,TRBJ1-2,TRBV2,TRBD1,NA
CASSLGGTAQSYGYTF,TGCGCCAGCAGCTTGGGGGGGACTGCCCAGAGCTATGGCTACACCTTC,TRBJ1-2,TRBV5-1,NA,NA
CASQWSANTGELFF,TGTGCCAGCCAGTGGAGCGCGAACACCGGGGAGCTGTTTTTT,TRBJ2-2,TRBV18,NA,few
CASRFDRTLHEQYF,TGTGCCAGCAGATTCGACAGGACACTCCACGAGCAGTACTTC,TRBJ2-7,TRBV5-5,NA,once
CSARRAEGAFF,TGCAGTGCTAGGAGGGCGGAGGGAGCTTTCTTT,TRBJ1-1,TRBV20-1,NA,NA
CASRRQGVKDTGELFF,TGTGCCAGCAGACGACAGGGGGTAAAGGACACCGGGGAGCTGTTTTTT,TRBJ2-2,TRBV13,TRBD1,few
CASSPLVGTTYNEQFF,TGTGCCAGCTCACCGTTGGTCGGGACTACCTACAATGAGCAGTTCTTC,TRBJ2-1,TRBV18,TRBD2,NA
CASSQLHTEAFF,TGTGCCAGCAGTCAACTCCACACTGAAGCTTTCTTT,TRBJ1-1,TRBV27,NA,NA
CASSLGGGTEAFF,TGTGCCAGCAGTCTCGGGGGTGGCACTGAAGCTTTCTTT,TRBJ1-1,TRBV28,NA,NA
CASSLMVHGVREQYF,TGTGCCAGCAGTTTAATGGTTCACGGGGTACGTGAGCAGTACTTC,TRBJ2-7,TRBV27,NA,once
CASSFEVGELFF,TGTGCCAGCAGCTTTGAGGTCGGGGAGCTGTTTTTT,TRBJ2-2,TRBV11-2,NA,NA
CSVRLLAGGSYNEQFF,TGCAGCGTTCGCCTACTAGCGGGAGGTTCCTACAATGAGCAGTTCTTC,TRBJ2-1,TRBV29-1,TRBD2,NA
CAISEVIAGPYEQYF,TGTGCCATCAGTGAAGTGATAGCGGGACCGTACGAGCAGTACTTC,TRBJ2-7,TRBV10-3,TRBD2,NA
CASSTGQVNYGYTF,TGCGCCAGCAGCACCGGACAGGTTAACTATGGCTACACCTTC,TRBJ1-2,TRBV5-1,TRBD1,few
CASRSRGDRGDVKGNQPQHF,TGTGCCAGTAGATCCCGAGGGGACAGGGGTGATGTTAAGGGCAATCAGCCCCAGCATTTT,TRBJ1-5,TRBV19,TRBD1,once
CASAREVGGYTF,TGTGCCAGTGCCAGGGAGGTGGGTGGCTACACCTTC,TRBJ1-2,TRBV19,NA,NA
CASSDSAGGPGELFF,TGTGCCAGCAGTGATTCGGCGGGGGGCCCCGGGGAGCTGTTTTTT,TRBJ2-2,TRBV6-4,TRBD2,NA
CASSPLASGNEQFF,TGTGCCAGCAGTCCACTAGCTAGCGGGAATGAGCAGTTCTTC,TRBJ2-1,TRBV6-5,TRBD2,NA
CASSHFLAGGLTEQFF,TGTGCCAGCAGCCATTTCCTAGCGGGAGGGCTCACTGAGCAGTTCTTC,TRBJ2-1,TRBV7-6,TRBD2,NA
CASSAAGGTFTDTQYF,TGTGCCAGCAGCGCAGCGGGTGGGACCTTCACAGATACGCAGTATTTT,TRBJ2-3,TRBV14,NA,NA
CASSQAGRTLGKLFF,TGCGCCAGCAGCCAAGCGGGGAGGACCTTGGGAAAACTGTTTTTT,TRBJ1-4,TRBV4-1,NA,NA
CASSLLGAGNQPQHF,TGTGCCAGCAGTTTATTAGGGGCAGGAAATCAGCCCCAGCATTTT,TRBJ1-5,TRBV28,NA,NA
CASSVLGSGNEQFF,TGTGCCAGCAGCGTCTTGGGCAGCGGCAATGAGCAGTTCTTC,TRBJ2-1,TRBV7-9,NA,few
CASSLDRGWEQYF,TGTGCCAGCAGTTTGGACAGGGGATGGGAGCAGTACTTC,TRBJ2-7,TRBV27,TRBD1,NA
CASSGLGVFGERNTEAFF,TGTGCCAGCAGCGGGTTAGGAGTCTTTGGTGAGCGGAACACTGAAGCTTTCTTT,TRBJ1-1,TRBV28,NA,NA
CASSQQGLYGYTF,TGTGCCAGTAGTCAACAGGGCTTGTATGGCTACACCTTC,TRBJ1-2,TRBV19,NA,few
CASSRGTAGNTIYF,TGTGCCAGCAGTAGAGGGACAGCTGGAAACACCATATATTTT,TRBJ1-3,TRBV28,TRBD1,NA
CASSLGASGRGQFF,TGTGCCAGCAGCTTAGGTGCTAGCGGGAGGGGGCAGTTCTTC,TRBJ2-1,TRBV7-9,TRBD2,NA
CASSPQGIPYEQYF,TGTGCCAGCAGCCCACAGGGAATACCCTACGAGCAGTACTTC,TRBJ2-7,TRBV11-3,NA,NA
CASSLTPTADNTGELFF,TGTGCCAGCAGCTTAACGCCAACAGCGGACAACACCGGGGAGCTGTTTTTT,TRBJ2-2,TRBV7-3,NA,once
CASSRSSYNEQFF,TGTGCCAGCAGTAGGAGCTCCTACAATGAGCAGTTCTTC,TRBJ2-1,TRBV21-1,NA,NA
CASRESGQFDEQFF,TGTGCCAGCAGGGAATCGGGACAGTTCGATGAGCAGTTCTTC,TRBJ2-1,TRBV6-5,TRBD1,few
CASSDIGTLDGYTF,TGTGCCAGCAGTGATATCGGGACATTGGATGGCTACACCTTC,TRBJ1-2,TRBV28,NA,NA
CASSPRLAGDSEQFF,TGTGCCAGCAGCCCTCGACTAGCGGGAGACAGTGAGCAGTTCTTC,TRBJ2-1,TRBV4-2,TRBD2,NA